The 8 T cell receptor beta chains reported below all come from one sample, sequenced in a study of molecular identifiers for immune sequencing clone quantification (dated by TCRdb to 2017 to 2018). The library was generated by PCR. The reads were generated on a NextSeq 500. Through fastp at Q25 and MiXCR, TCRdb rebuilt clones from the public reads, retaining in-frame beta chains. Each record represents a unique CDR3 protein, reported with the most common genes and DNA among its rows. The sample contains around 300,000 distinct CDR3 sequences, 24% of them found a single time. The ten largest clones take up around 0.76% of the sample. The sequenced sample consisted of naive CD8+ T cells from blood, with Jurkat cell RNA spiked in. The sample's cell subset or site label, in plain terms: FACS-sorted CD8+CD4-CCR7+CD45RA+ naive T cells. Receptor source: a human donor in good health. Some libraries in this study had Jurkat cell RNA spiked in.

This clonotype appeared a few times. This may come from a read error, since a much larger clone is one base off. The chain recombines TRBV28 with TRBJ2-7, with 7 positions matching TRBD2. The germline V gene encodes CDR1 MDHEN and CDR2 SYDVKM. This CDR3 spans 13 amino acids. CDR3 region: CTSGEGRVFEQYF. Written as DNA, the CDR3 is TGTACCAGCGGGGAGGGCAGGGTGTTCGAGCAGTACTTC.

This clonotype was detected many times. The chain has TRBV2 and TRBJ2-3; 7 nucleotides agree with TRBD2. Germline V gives CDR1 SNHLY, CDR2 FYNNEI. The CDR3 totals 17 residues. The trim removed 6 bases at V and 0 bases at J, leaving 12 bases unmatched. In DNA, the CDR3 is TGTGCCAGCAGCCACAACCCGGGACTACCAAGCACAGATACGCAGTATTTT. This sequence encodes CASSHNPGLPSTDTQYF.

This clonotype was counted many times. The chain uses TRBV7-9 and TRBJ2-3, with D unclear. The CDR3 is made up of 11 amino acids. Looked up from germline, CDR1 is SEHNR and CDR2 is FQNEAQ (reference sequence). V was trimmed by 6 bases and J by 2 bases, leaving 3 bases between them. The CDR3 DNA reads TGTGCCAGCAGGGACACAGATACGCAGTATTTT. Amino acid sequence: CASRDTDTQYF.

A few counts support this clonotype. This rearrangement joins TRBV7-2 to TRBJ2-7; D unclear. The CDR3 extends over 14 amino acids. Germline CDR1 reads SGHTA; CDR2 reads FQGNSA. V gave up 5 bases and J gave up 3 bases, with 14 bases separating them. The CDR3 is CASSSSHGVYEQYF. In DNA form, the CDR3 reads TGTGCCAGCAGCAGCAGCCATGGTGTCTACGAGCAGTACTTC. Full variable domain (outside the CDR3, taken from reference TRBV7-2 and TRBJ2-7): GAGVSQSPSNKVTEKGKDVELRCDPISGHTALYWYRQSLGQGLEFLIYFQGNSAPDKSGLPSDRFSAERTGGSVSTLTIQRTQQEDSAVYLCASSSSHGVYEQYFGPGTRLTVT.

With respect to this clonotype: Being one base from a much bigger clone, this may be a read error. The chain is built from TRBV7-9 and TRBJ1-2; D is unclear. Looked up from germline, CDR1 is SEHNR and CDR2 is FQNEAQ (reference sequence). CDR3 length: 15 residues. Between the trimmed V and J ends, which lost 5 bases and 2 bases, there was a span of 15 bases. CDR3 sequence: CASSPIRDANYGYTF. The CDR3 DNA reads TGTGCCAGCAGCCCGATCCGAGACGCCAACTATGGCTACACCTTC.

Of note for this clonotype: A much larger clone sits a single nucleotide away, making a read error possible. The V call is TRBV28, the J call TRBJ2-5; 7 bases fit TRBD2. The germline V gene encodes CDR1 MDHEN and CDR2 SYDVKM. Trimming took 11 bases from V and 1 from J; bases not matched to a gene: 13. The CDR3 contains 15 residues. CDR3 loop: CAGGRERDSQETQYF. Here the CDR3 DNA reads TGTGCCGGCGGACGAGAGCGGGATTCCCAAGAGACCCAGTACTTC.

The rearrangement joins TRBV5-1 to TRBJ2-7; D might be TRBD1 (5 bases). The CDR3 length is 15 residues. V was shortened by 1 base and J by 7 bases, with 18 bases between the two germline ends. In germline, CDR1 is SGHRS, CDR2 YFSETQ. DNA for the CDR3: TGCGCCAGCAGCTTGTCTGGACAAGGCCTGTTGGAGCAGTACTTC. It specifies CASSLSGQGLLEQYF.

V usage is TRBV6-2 or TRBV6-3 and J usage is TRBJ2-7, with 8 positions matching TRBD2. The CDR3 loop spans 15 amino acids. Germline assignment: CDR1 MNHEY and CDR2 SVGEGT. Losses at the gene ends were 2 bases for V and 7 bases for J; bases not matched to a gene: 10. CDR3 sequence reads: CASSYPPAGVKEQYF. CDR3 coding DNA: TGTGCCAGCAGTTACCCCCCAGCGGGAGTAAAGGAGCAGTACTTC.